The 16 T cell receptor beta chains below were found in one sample sequenced in a study of OX40 agonist ivuxolimab in advanced cancers. Assay: immunoSEQ multiplex PCR; the TCRdb copy retains only in-frame clones and omits some. The repertoire has about 61,000 clones, approximately 86% of them found once; the top ten carry less than 0.6%. Here the sequenced sample was CD4+ or CD8+ T cells sorted from blood, taken in a trial of the OX40 agonist ivuxolimab. These receptors came from an adult with an advanced solid tumor such as melanoma, head and neck, liver or kidney cancer.

The rearrangement uses TRBV7-2 and TRBJ1-6; TRBD1 might be the D (5 bases). This CDR3 contains 17 residues. Trimming removed 8 bases from V and 7 bases from J, with 24 bases in between. Germline V gene lookup returns CDR1 SGHTA and CDR2 FQGNSA. The CDR3 loop reads CASSPGGREVPNSPLHF. CDR3 DNA: TGTGCCAGCTCCCCCGGGGGGAGGGAGGTCCCCAATTCACCCCTCCACTTT.

V gene TRBV4-3 combines with J gene TRBJ2-1; 7 bases agree with TRBD1. The CDR3 is made up of 15 amino acids. V gave up 0 bases and J gave up 3 bases; unmatched junction bases: 2. Germline values: CDR1 LGHNA, CDR2 YSLEER. The CDR3: CASSQETGFYNEQFF. CDR3 sequence (DNA): TGCGCCAGCAGCCAAGAGACAGGGTTCTACAATGAGCAGTTCTTC.

The rearrangement joins TRBV27 to TRBJ2-7, with TRBD2 identical over 8 bases. The germline V gene encodes CDR1 MNHEY and CDR2 SMNVEV (reference sequence). Germline trimming cut 4 bases from V and 1 base from J; bases unmatched to any gene: 6. The CDR3 totals 15 residues. CDR3 protein: CASSSPPSGSYEQYF. The DNA of the CDR3 is TGTGCCAGCAGTTCCCCCCCTAGCGGGTCCTACGAGCAGTACTTC.

The V call is TRBV23-1, the J call TRBJ2-7; the D is unclear. TRBV23-1 is assigned to the ORF class and has an uncertain function. The germline V and J ends were trimmed by 3 bases and 4 bases, with 16 bases remaining between them. The CDR3 loop spans 15 amino acids. CDR3 residues: CASSQSPEGKYEQYF. Here the CDR3 DNA reads TGCGCCAGCAGTCAGAGTCCCGAAGGCAAATACGAGCAGTACTTC.

This clone occurred once. The chain carries TRBV7-9 and TRBJ2-3, with 7 bases fitting TRBD1. The germline gives CDR1 SEHNR, CDR2 FQNEAQ (reference sequence). After removal of 5 bases from V and 5 bases from J, the junction contained 7 bases not matched to a gene. This CDR3 is built from 14 residues. The CDR3 reads CASSRDRAEDTQYF. CDR3 nucleotides: TGTGCCAGCAGCCGGGACAGAGCCGAAGATACGCAGTATTTT.

The chain uses TRBV4-3 and TRBJ2-5, with 9 bases matching TRBD2. V lost 0 bases, J lost 4 bases, and 6 bases stayed unmatched. This CDR3 has 16 amino acids. The V gene's germline CDR1 is LGHNA and CDR2 YSLEER. The chain's CDR3 is CASSQEAAGGGETQYF. CDR3 DNA: TGCGCCAGCAGCCAAGAAGCGGCGGGGGGGGGAGAGACCCAGTACTTC.

The sample holds one count of this clone. This chain uses TRBV6-5 with TRBJ2-7; possible D gene TRBD1, 6 bases. The CDR3 spans 15 residues. CDR1 is MNHEY, CDR2 SVGAGI, per germline. V shed 4 bases and J shed 5 bases, with 18 bases lying between them. The DNA of the CDR3 is TGTGCCAGCAGTTCAGAACAGGGATTTGGTCACGAGCAGTACTTC. It translates to CASSSEQGFGHEQYF.

This clone came up once. V gene TRBV28 combines with J gene TRBJ2-1, with TRBD2 matching over 11 bases. The junction had 8 bases not matched to a gene; V was cut back by 1 base and J by 6 bases. The CDR3 extends over 17 amino acids. The germline CDR1 and CDR2 sequences are MDHEN and SYDVKM. This chain's CDR3 is CASSLSTSGGILNEQFF. CDR3 DNA: TGTGCCAGCAGTTTATCAACTAGCGGGGGCATCCTCAATGAGCAGTTCTTC.

The chain carries TRBV29-1 and TRBJ1-2, with a tentative D call TRBD1 (5 bases). Germline V gives CDR1 SQVTM, CDR2 ANQGSEA. The CDR3 covers 14 residues. Trimming cost V 4 bases and J 4 bases, with 16 bases left between them. CDR3 bases: TGCAGCGTTGTCCAGCAGGGAGGTGGCTATGGCTACACCTTC. It yields the protein CSVVQQGGGYGYTF.

This chain uses TRBV28 with TRBJ2-5; 9 positions match TRBD2. This CDR3 comprises 15 residues. J gave up 1 base and V 7 bases, and 7 bases lay outside the gene matches. From germline, CDR1 is MDHEN and CDR2 SYDVKM. CDR3 sequence (DNA): TGTGCCAGCACCGCGGGGGGGCCCCCCCAAGAGACCCAGTACTTC. Its protein is CASTAGGPPQETQYF.

This chain joins TRBV7-2 and TRBJ2-7, with a tentative D call TRBD2 (5 bases). Trimming left V 5 bases short and J 4 bases short, with 18 bases between. There are 15 residues in the CDR3. From germline, CDR1 is SGHTA and CDR2 FQGNSA. The CDR3 protein is CASSPSSGFGYEQYF. In nucleotides, the CDR3 is TGTGCCAGCAGCCCCAGTTCGGGGTTCGGGTACGAGCAGTACTTC.

As to this clone: Mismatch with germline at one junction end may stem from a read error. The rearrangement uses TRBV9 and TRBJ1-1; TRBD1 might be the D (5 bases). In germline, CDR1 is SGDLS, CDR2 YYNGEE. The CDR3 has 13 residues. The CDR3 is CASSPGGNAEAFF. CDR3 nucleotides: TGTGCCAGCAGCCCGGGGGGGAACGCTGAAGCTTTCTTT.

As DNA, the CDR3 is TGTGCCAGCAGCACCTCAGGGAGGTACGAGCAGTACTTC. Amino acids: CASSTSGRYEQYF. The chain is built from TRBV28 and TRBJ2-7; maybe TRBD2 (6 bases). Germline V lookup: CDR1 MDHEN, CDR2 SYDVKM. V was pared by 6 bases and J by 4 bases, with 13 bases between. This CDR3 region has 13 residues.

A few counts support this clone. The chain uses TRBV2 and TRBJ1-4, with TRBD1 matching 7 bases. The trim removed 6 bases at V and 6 bases at J, leaving 10 bases unmatched. CDR3 length: 15 amino acids. Germline V CDR1 and CDR2: SNHLY, FYNNEI. CDR3 amino acids: CASRVQGLADEKLFF. The CDR3 nucleotides are TGTGCCAGCAGGGTACAGGGGCTGGCGGATGAAAAACTGTTTTTT.

The V gene is TRBV7-9, the J gene TRBJ2-3, with D hard to call. This CDR3 spans 13 amino acids. Trimming left V 1 base short and J 6 bases short, with 8 bases between. Per germline, CDR1 SEHNR and CDR2 FQNEAQ (reference sequence). In DNA form, the CDR3 reads TGTGCCAGCAGCTTAGGTTTAGGGGATACGCAGTATTTT. Translated, it gives CASSLGLGDTQYF.

The chain combines TRBV4-3 with TRBJ1-1, with D tentatively TRBD1 (5 bases). The germline V gene encodes CDR1 LGHNA and CDR2 YSLEER. This CDR3 spans 13 amino acids. Trimming cost V 0 bases and J 6 bases, with 8 bases left between them. The CDR3 DNA sequence: TGCGCCAGCAGCCAAGACGGGGCAGCTGAAGCTTTCTTT. This gives the protein CASSQDGAAEAFF.